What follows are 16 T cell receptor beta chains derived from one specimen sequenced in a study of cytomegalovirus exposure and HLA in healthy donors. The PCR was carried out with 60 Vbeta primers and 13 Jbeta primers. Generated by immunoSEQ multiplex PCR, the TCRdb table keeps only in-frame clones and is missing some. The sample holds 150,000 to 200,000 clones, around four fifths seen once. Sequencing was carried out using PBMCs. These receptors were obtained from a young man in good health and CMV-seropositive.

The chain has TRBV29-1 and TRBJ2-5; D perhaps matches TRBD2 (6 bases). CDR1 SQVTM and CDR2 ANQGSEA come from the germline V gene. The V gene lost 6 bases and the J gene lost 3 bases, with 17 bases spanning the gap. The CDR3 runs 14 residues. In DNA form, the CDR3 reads TGCAGCGTGGGATGGCGGGACGACGAAGAGACCCAGTACTTC. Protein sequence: CSVGWRDDEETQYF. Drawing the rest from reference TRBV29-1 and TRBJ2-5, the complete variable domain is SAVISQKPSRDICQRGTSLTIQCQVDSQVTMMFWYRQQPGQSLTLIATANQGSEATYESGFVIDKFPISRPNLTFSTLTVSNMSPEDSSIYLCSVGWRDDEETQYFGPGTRLLVL.

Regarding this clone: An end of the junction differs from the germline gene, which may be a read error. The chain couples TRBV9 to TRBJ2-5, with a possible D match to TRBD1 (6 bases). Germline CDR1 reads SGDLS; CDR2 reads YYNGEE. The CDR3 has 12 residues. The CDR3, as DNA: TGTGCCAGCAGCGGAACCGGGACACCACTACACTTC. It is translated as CASSGTGTPLHF.

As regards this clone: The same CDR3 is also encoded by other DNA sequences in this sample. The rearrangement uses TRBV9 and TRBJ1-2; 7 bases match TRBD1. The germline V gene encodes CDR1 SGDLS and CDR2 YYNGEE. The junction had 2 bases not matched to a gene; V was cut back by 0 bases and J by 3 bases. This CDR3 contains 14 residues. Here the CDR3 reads CASSVGGGDYGYTF. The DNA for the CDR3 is TGTGCCAGCAGCGTAGGAGGGGGCGACTATGGCTACACCTTC.

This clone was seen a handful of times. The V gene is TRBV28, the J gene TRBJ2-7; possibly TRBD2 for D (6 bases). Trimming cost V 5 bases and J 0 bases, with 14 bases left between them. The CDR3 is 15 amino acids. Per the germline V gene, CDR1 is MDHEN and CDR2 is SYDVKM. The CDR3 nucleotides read TGTGCCAGCAGTGCGGGACTGAATCCCTCCTACGAGCAGTACTTC. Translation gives CASSAGLNPSYEQYF.

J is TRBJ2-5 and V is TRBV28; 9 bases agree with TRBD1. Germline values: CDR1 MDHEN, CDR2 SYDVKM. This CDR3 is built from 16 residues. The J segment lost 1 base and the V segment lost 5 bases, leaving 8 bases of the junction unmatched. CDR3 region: CASSLPGTGLQETQYF. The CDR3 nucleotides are TGTGCCAGCAGTCTCCCCGGGACAGGGCTCCAAGAGACCCAGTACTTC.

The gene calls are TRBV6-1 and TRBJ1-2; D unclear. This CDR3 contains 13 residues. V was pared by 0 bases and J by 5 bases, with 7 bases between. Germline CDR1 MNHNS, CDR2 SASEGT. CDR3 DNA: TGTGCCAGCAGTGAAGCGATGGAGTATGGCTACACCTTC. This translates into CASSEAMEYGYTF.

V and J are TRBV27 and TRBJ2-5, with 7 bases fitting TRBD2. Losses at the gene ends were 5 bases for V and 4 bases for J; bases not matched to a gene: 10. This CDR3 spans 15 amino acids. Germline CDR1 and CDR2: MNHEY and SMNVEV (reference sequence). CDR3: CASSRSGGEGETQYF. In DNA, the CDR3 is TGTGCCAGCAGTAGGTCAGGAGGGGAGGGAGAGACCCAGTACTTC.

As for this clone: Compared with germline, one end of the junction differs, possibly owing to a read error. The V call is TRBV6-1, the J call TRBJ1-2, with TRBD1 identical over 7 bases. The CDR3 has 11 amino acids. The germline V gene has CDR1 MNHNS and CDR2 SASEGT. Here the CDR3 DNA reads TGTGCCAGCAGTGAAAAGCAGGGGGAAAGCTTC. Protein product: CASSEKQGESF.

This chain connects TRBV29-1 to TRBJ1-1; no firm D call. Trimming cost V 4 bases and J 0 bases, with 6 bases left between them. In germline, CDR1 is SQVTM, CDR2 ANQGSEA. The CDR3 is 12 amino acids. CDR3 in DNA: TGCAGCGTTGTTCCTATGAACACTGAAGCTTTCTTT. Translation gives CSVVPMNTEAFF.

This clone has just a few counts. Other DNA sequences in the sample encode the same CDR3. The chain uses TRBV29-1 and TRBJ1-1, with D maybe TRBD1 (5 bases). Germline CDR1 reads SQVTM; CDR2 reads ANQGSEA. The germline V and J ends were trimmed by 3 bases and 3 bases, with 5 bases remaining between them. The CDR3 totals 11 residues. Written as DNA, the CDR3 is TGCAGCGTTGACAGGGACACTGAAGCTTTCTTT. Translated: CSVDRDTEAFF.

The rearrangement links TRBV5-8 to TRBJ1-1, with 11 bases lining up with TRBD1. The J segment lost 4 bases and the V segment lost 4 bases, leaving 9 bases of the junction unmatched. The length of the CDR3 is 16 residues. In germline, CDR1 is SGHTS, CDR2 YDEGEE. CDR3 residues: CASSGWDRGVFTEAFF. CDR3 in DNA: TGTGCCAGCAGCGGGTGGGACAGGGGGGTTTTCACTGAAGCTTTCTTT.

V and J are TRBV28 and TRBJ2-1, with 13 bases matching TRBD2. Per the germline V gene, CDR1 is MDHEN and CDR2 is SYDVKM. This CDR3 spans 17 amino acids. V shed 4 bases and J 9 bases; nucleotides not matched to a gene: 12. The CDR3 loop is CASSYRWTSGRHVEQFF. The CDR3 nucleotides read TGTGCCAGCAGTTACCGATGGACTAGCGGGAGACATGTTGAGCAGTTCTTC.

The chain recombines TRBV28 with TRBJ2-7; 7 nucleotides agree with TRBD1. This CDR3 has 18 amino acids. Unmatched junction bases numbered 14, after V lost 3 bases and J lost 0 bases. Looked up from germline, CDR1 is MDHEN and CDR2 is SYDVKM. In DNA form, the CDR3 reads TGTGCCAGCAGTTTTTGGCCCGAACTGGGGACAGCCTCCTACGAGCAGTACTTC. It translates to CASSFWPELGTASYEQYF.

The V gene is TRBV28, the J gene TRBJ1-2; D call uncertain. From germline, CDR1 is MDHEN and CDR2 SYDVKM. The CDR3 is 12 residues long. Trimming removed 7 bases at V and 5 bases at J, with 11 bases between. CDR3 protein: CASTPRDYGYTF. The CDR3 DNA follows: TGTGCCAGCACCCCTCGGGATTATGGCTACACCTTC.

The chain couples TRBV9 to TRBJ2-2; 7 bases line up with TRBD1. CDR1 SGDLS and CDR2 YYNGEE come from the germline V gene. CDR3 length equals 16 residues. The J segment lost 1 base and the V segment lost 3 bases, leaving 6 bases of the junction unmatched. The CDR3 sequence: CASSARQGLNTGELFF. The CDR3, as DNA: TGTGCCAGCAGCGCCAGACAGGGATTGAACACCGGGGAGCTGTTTTTT.

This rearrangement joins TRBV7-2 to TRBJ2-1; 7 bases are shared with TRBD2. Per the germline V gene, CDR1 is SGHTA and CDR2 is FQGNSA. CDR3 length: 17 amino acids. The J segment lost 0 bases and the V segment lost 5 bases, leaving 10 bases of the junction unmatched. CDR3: CASSAGSSGSSYNEQFF. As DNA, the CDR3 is TGTGCCAGCAGCGCGGGGTCTAGCGGAAGCTCCTACAATGAGCAGTTCTTC. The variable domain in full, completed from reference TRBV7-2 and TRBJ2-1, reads GAGVSQSPSNKVTEKGKDVELRCDPISGHTALYWYRQSLGQGLEFLIYFQGNSAPDKSGLPSDRFSAERTGGSVSTLTIQRTQQEDSAVYLCASSAGSSGSSYNEQFFGPGTRLTVL.